Each of the 32 T cell receptor beta chains below was sequenced from the same sample in a study of blood T cell repertoires in COVID-19. Data came from immunoSEQ multiplex PCR; TCRdb stores just in-frame clones and leaves some out. The table has about 97,000 clones, approximately 90% seen once; the top ten hold under 2.5%. Sample: peripheral blood. The source is a middle-aged man with active COVID-19.

V gene TRBV5-1 combines with J gene TRBJ1-2; 9 bases are shared with TRBD1. The germline CDR1 and CDR2 sequences are SGHRS and YFSETQ. The CDR3 spans 15 residues. The V segment lost 5 bases and the J segment 1 base; nucleotides outside the gene matches: 6. The CDR3 sequence: CASSETGGLNYGYTF. For the CDR3, the DNA is TGCGCCAGCAGTGAAACAGGGGGCCTTAACTATGGCTACACCTTC.

This chain uses TRBV6-6 with TRBJ1-1; D call uncertain. The CDR3 runs 14 residues. The germline V and J ends were trimmed by 5 bases and 4 bases, with 14 bases remaining between them. Germline V CDR1 and CDR2: MNHNY, SVGAGI (reference sequence). The CDR3 DNA follows: TGTGCCAGCAGTCAGGCCGGGAAGAGCACTGAAGCTTTCTTT. It encodes CASSQAGKSTEAFF.

J is TRBJ1-5 and V is TRBV2, with 9 bases identical to TRBD1. The CDR3 sequence is 13 residues long. V was clipped by 8 bases and J by 7 bases; unmatched bases: 6. Germline V lookup: CDR1 SNHLY, CDR2 FYNNEI. CDR3 amino acids: CASEQGASQPQHF. The CDR3, as DNA: TGTGCCAGCGAACAGGGGGCCAGCCAGCCCCAGCATTTT. Supplemented by reference TRBV2 and TRBJ1-5, the full variable domain reads EPEVTQTPSHQVTQMGQEVILRCVPISNHLYFYWYRQILGQKVEFLVSFYNNEISEKSEIFDDQFSVERPDGSNFTLKIRSTKLEDSAMYFCASEQGASQPQHFGDGTRLSIL.

This clone came up a few times. J is TRBJ1-5 and V is TRBV7-9; no definite D call. Germline values: CDR1 SEHNR, CDR2 FQNEAQ (reference sequence). The CDR3 loop spans 14 amino acids. V shed 0 bases and J shed 4 bases, with 7 bases lying between them. The CDR3 spells CASSLASGNQPQHF. The CDR3 region has the DNA TGTGCCAGCAGCTTAGCAAGCGGGAATCAGCCCCAGCATTTT.

This clone was seen a handful of times. The genes are TRBV19 and TRBJ1-2; D is undetermined. This CDR3 has 14 amino acids. CDR1 and CDR2 (germline): LNHDA, SQIVND (reference sequence). The ends were cut back, 2 bases at V and 0 bases at J, with 7 bases in the middle. CDR3 sequence: CASSIQIPNYGYTF. CDR3 sequence (DNA): TGTGCCAGTAGTATACAGATCCCTAACTATGGCTACACCTTC.

The chain uses TRBV18 and TRBJ2-1; D may be TRBD2 (5 bases). The V and J ends lost 3 bases and 2 bases respectively, with 8 bases between them. CDR3 length: 14 residues. The germline V gene encodes CDR1 KGHSH and CDR2 LQKENI. CDR3 DNA: TGTGCCAGCTCACCTGGTAGCGCCTACAATGAGCAGTTCTTC. This codes for CASSPGSAYNEQFF.

This clone came up a few times. The same CDR3 is also encoded by other DNA sequences in this sample. The V gene is TRBV20-1, the J gene TRBJ1-2; D unresolved. The CDR3 contains 12 residues. In germline, CDR1 is DFQATT, CDR2 SNEGSKA (reference sequence). V lost 3 bases to trimming and J lost 3 bases, with 8 bases between them. For the CDR3, the DNA is TGCAGTGCTAGTCTCAGTGACTATGGCTACACCTTC. It encodes CSASLSDYGYTF.

This rearrangement joins TRBV2 to TRBJ1-3; unclear D gene. The CDR3 has 14 residues. V lost 3 bases and J lost 0, with 6 bases in between. Germline V gene data show CDR1 as SNHLY and CDR2 as FYNNEI. The CDR3 region is CASSDGFSGNTIYF. For the CDR3, the DNA is TGTGCCAGCAGTGACGGGTTCTCTGGAAACACCATATATTTT.

Remarks on this clone: The junction and the germline gene differ at one end; a read error may be behind it. The chain combines TRBV25-1 with TRBJ1-4; 7 bases are shared with TRBD1. Germline CDR1 MGHDK, CDR2 SYGVNS. The CDR3 extends over 14 amino acids. The CDR3 region is CASRETGSNEKLFF. CDR3 nucleotide sequence: TGTGCCAGCCGTGAGACAGGGTCTAATGAAAAACTGTTTTTT. Combining the CDR3 with reference TRBV25-1 and TRBJ1-4 gives the whole variable domain EADIYQTPRYLVIGTGKKITLECSQTMGHDKMYWYQQDPGMELHLIHYSYGVNSTEKGDLSSESTVSRIRTEHFPLTLESARPSHTSQYLCASRETGSNEKLFFGSGTQLSVL.

The chain recombines TRBV12-3 or TRBV12-4 with TRBJ1-4; D perhaps matches TRBD1 (5 bases). The ends were cut back, 6 bases at V and 8 bases at J, with 13 bases in the middle. The CDR3 extends over 13 amino acids. CDR3 DNA sequence: TGTGCCAGCAGCTGGGGGGAGGAGGAAAAACTGTTTTTT. This sequence encodes CASSWGEEEKLFF.

This chain links TRBV27 with TRBJ1-2; D remains unclear. V was cut by 6 bases and J by 0 bases, with 20 bases left in between. Germline CDR1 and CDR2: MNHEY and SMNVEV (reference sequence). The CDR3 extends over 17 amino acids. The CDR3 loop reads CASRREAAYSANYGYTF. For the CDR3, the DNA is TGTGCCAGCAGAAGGGAGGCTGCATACTCTGCTAACTATGGCTACACCTTC.

This sequence joins TRBV6-5 and TRBJ2-7, with a weak D call TRBD1 (7 bases). V dropped 8 bases and J dropped 2 bases, with 13 bases sitting between them. Germline V CDR1 and CDR2: MNHEY, SVGAGI. The CDR3 length is 13 residues. CDR3 sequence: CASGGGFPYEQYF. As DNA, the CDR3 is TGTGCCAGCGGAGGGGGCTTCCCCTACGAGCAGTACTTC.

CDR3 sequence (DNA): TGCGCCAGCAGCCGCGAACAGGGCAACACTGAAGCTTTCTTT. Residues: CASSREQGNTEAFF. This chain joins TRBV5-1 and TRBJ1-1, with D possibly being TRBD1 (6 bases). Trimming removed 4 bases from V and 2 bases from J, with 12 bases in between. From germline, CDR1 is SGHRS and CDR2 YFSETQ. CDR3 length: 14 residues. The variable domain in full, completed from reference TRBV5-1 and TRBJ1-1, reads KAGVTQTPRYLIKTRGQQVTLSCSPISGHRSVSWYQQTPGQGLQFLFEYFSETQRNKGNFPGRFSGRQFSNSRSEMNVSTLELGDSALYLCASSREQGNTEAFFGQGTRLTVV.

The chain is built from TRBV29-1 and TRBJ2-3; D might be TRBD1 (6 bases). V dropped 3 bases and J dropped 3 bases, with 25 bases sitting between them. Germline assignment: CDR1 SQVTM and CDR2 ANQGSEA. The CDR3 is 18 amino acids. In DNA, the CDR3 is TGCAGCGTTGAGGTCCCCCCCACAGACAGGTATAAGACAGATACGCAGTATTTT. Translation: CSVEVPPTDRYKTDTQYF.

V usage is TRBV3-1 (or the pseudogene TRBV3-2) and J usage is TRBJ2-1; the D gene is possibly TRBD2 (5 bases). The V end was cut by 3 bases, the J end by 7 bases, with 19 bases between. The germline CDR1 and CDR2 sequences are LGHDT and YNNKEL (reference sequence). The CDR3 is 16 residues long. CDR3 loop: CASSHPKGTSGNEQFF. CDR3 nucleotide sequence: TGTGCCAGCAGCCACCCTAAAGGTACCTCGGGGAATGAGCAGTTCTTC.

The chain combines TRBV2 with TRBJ2-2; 9 bases agree with TRBD2. In germline, CDR1 is SNHLY, CDR2 FYNNEI. The CDR3 has 16 amino acids. The trim removed 6 bases at V and 5 bases at J, leaving 10 bases unmatched. The CDR3 DNA sequence: TGTGCCAGCAGGGACGGGACTAGCTTTAGAACCGGGGAGCTGTTTTTT. Translated, it gives CASRDGTSFRTGELFF.

This sequence joins TRBV5-6 and TRBJ1-5; D remains unclear. Germline loops: CDR1 SGHDT, CDR2 YYEEEE. V shed 0 bases and J shed 1 base, with 5 bases lying between them. The CDR3 covers 14 residues. CDR3 amino acids: CASSLGQSNQPQHF. The DNA of the CDR3 is TGTGCCAGCAGCTTGGGGCAGAGCAATCAGCCCCAGCATTTT.

This chain joins TRBV29-1 and TRBJ2-7; TRBD1 might be the D (6 bases). V lost 6 bases and J lost 2, with 17 bases in between. The length of the CDR3 is 14 residues. The germline V gene has CDR1 SQVTM and CDR2 ANQGSEA. CDR3 residues: CSVSQGSEAYEQYF. The CDR3 nucleotides read TGCAGCGTCAGCCAGGGGAGTGAGGCCTACGAGCAGTACTTC.

The genes are TRBV4-1 and TRBJ2-1; 15 positions match TRBD2. Germline V gene lookup returns CDR1 MGHRA and CDR2 YSYEKL. The length of the CDR3 is 18 residues. V lost 0 bases and J lost 2; bases outside the gene matches: 2. The CDR3 protein is CASSQEGLAGGTYNEQFF. The CDR3, as DNA: TGCGCCAGCAGCCAAGAGGGACTAGCGGGGGGCACCTACAATGAGCAGTTCTTC.

The V and J genes are TRBV2 and TRBJ1-2; the D is unclear. Germline V gene lookup returns CDR1 SNHLY and CDR2 FYNNEI. Trimming left V 4 bases short and J 3 bases short, with 6 bases between. This CDR3 is 12 amino acids long. In DNA, the CDR3 is TGTGCCAGCAGTGGGCAGGACTATGGCTACACCTTC. This gives the protein CASSGQDYGYTF.

The chain recombines TRBV4-2 with TRBJ1-2, with 7 bases that match TRBD1. The CDR3 spans 13 residues. Germline assignment: CDR1 LGHNA and CDR2 YNFKEQ. Unmatched junction bases numbered 1, after V lost 4 bases and J lost 2 bases. The CDR3 coding sequence is TGTGCCAGCAGCCCGGACAGGAACTATGGCTACACCTTC. Translation: CASSPDRNYGYTF.

In this sample, this clone turned up a few times. V is TRBV5-1 and J is TRBJ1-1; D ambiguous. Trimming shortened V by 1 base and J by 3 bases, and 10 bases separated the two germline ends. This CDR3 contains 14 residues. Germline V gene lookup returns CDR1 SGHRS and CDR2 YFSETQ. The CDR3 sequence: CASSLTRGDTEAFF. As DNA, the CDR3 is TGCGCCAGCAGCTTGACCAGAGGAGACACTGAAGCTTTCTTT. Using reference TRBV5-1 and TRBJ1-1 for the parts outside the CDR3, the full variable domain is KAGVTQTPRYLIKTRGQQVTLSCSPISGHRSVSWYQQTPGQGLQFLFEYFSETQRNKGNFPGRFSGRQFSNSRSEMNVSTLELGDSALYLCASSLTRGDTEAFFGQGTRLTVV.

J is TRBJ2-1 and V is TRBV12-3 or TRBV12-4; the D gene is possibly TRBD1 (6 bases). The CDR3 contains 13 residues. V gave up 2 bases and J gave up 7 bases, with 9 bases separating them. The CDR3 DNA reads as TGTGCCAGCAGTTTATTGGGGGCAAATGAGCAGTTCTTC. Translation gives CASSLLGANEQFF.

This clone showed up just a few times. The chain recombines TRBV24-1 with TRBJ2-1; 11 bases fit TRBD2. The germline gives CDR1 KGHDR, CDR2 SFDVKD. Trimming at V came to 3 bases and at J to 9 bases, leaving 9 bases not matched to a gene. The CDR3 spans 16 residues. The CDR3: CATSDPKLAGEREQFF. CDR3 nucleotide sequence: TGTGCCACCAGTGATCCTAAACTAGCGGGGGAGCGTGAGCAGTTCTTC.

This chain uses TRBV20-1 with TRBJ2-3; no firm D call. The germline CDR1 and CDR2 sequences are DFQATT and SNEGSKA (reference sequence). The CDR3 covers 11 residues. V lost 6 bases to trimming and J lost 6 bases, with 10 bases between them. CDR3 protein: CSAPVGDTQYF. In DNA form, the CDR3 reads TGCAGTGCCCCCGTCGGGGATACGCAGTATTTT.

The V call is TRBV5-4, the J call TRBJ1-1; 9 bases fit TRBD1. This CDR3 has 15 residues. The J segment lost 5 bases and the V segment lost 3 bases, leaving 8 bases of the junction unmatched. The germline V gene encodes CDR1 SGHNT and CDR2 YYREEE (reference sequence). Written as DNA, the CDR3 is TGTGCCAGCAGCTCGAGACAGGGGGTCCTGACTGAAGCTTTCTTT. The encoded protein is CASSSRQGVLTEAFF.

V usage is TRBV7-6 and J usage is TRBJ2-5, with 8 bases aligning to TRBD2. This CDR3 has 15 amino acids. The germline V gene encodes CDR1 SGHVS and CDR2 FNYEAQ. The V segment lost 5 bases and the J segment 6 bases; nucleotides outside the gene matches: 11. The CDR3 region is CASSPSGGPGKTQYF. In DNA, the CDR3 is TGTGCCAGCAGCCCGTCGGGGGGGCCTGGTAAGACCCAGTACTTC.

This chain links TRBV7-9 with TRBJ1-1; TRBD1 is a possible D gene (5 bases). The CDR3 contains 14 residues. Germline CDR1 is SEHNR and CDR2 is FQNEAQ (reference sequence). Trimming removed 5 bases at V and 3 bases at J, with 13 bases between. The CDR3 reads CASSTFGGDTEAFF. DNA of the CDR3: TGTGCCAGCAGCACTTTTGGGGGGGACACTGAAGCTTTCTTT.

The chain uses TRBV10-3 and TRBJ1-5; D uncertain. Per the germline V gene, CDR1 is ENHRY and CDR2 is SYGVKD. CDR3 size: 13 residues. Trimming cost V 7 bases and J 5 bases, with 12 bases left between them. The CDR3 DNA follows: TGTGCCATCACCCCACAGACCGATCAGCCCCAGCATTTT. This encodes CAITPQTDQPQHF.

The chain is built from TRBV12-3 or TRBV12-4 and TRBJ1-1; D not certain. Trimming took off 7 bases at V and 3 bases at J, with 9 bases between the two ends. The CDR3 loop spans 12 amino acids. The CDR3 region is CASKERDTEAFF. The DNA for the CDR3 is TGTGCCAGCAAAGAGAGGGACACTGAAGCTTTCTTT.

This chain links TRBV2 with TRBJ2-2; 7 bases match TRBD1. The V gene's germline CDR1 is SNHLY and CDR2 FYNNEI. CDR3 length equals 14 residues. V shed 6 bases and J 4 bases; nucleotides not matched to a gene: 5. The chain's CDR3 is CASSRQGSTGELFF. CDR3 in DNA: TGTGCCAGCAGCCGACAGGGATCCACCGGGGAGCTGTTTTTT.

V gene TRBV10-3 combines with J gene TRBJ2-6; D is ambiguous. Per germline, CDR1 ENHRY and CDR2 SYGVKD. The CDR3 contains 14 residues. V gave up 3 bases and J gave up 0 bases, with 3 bases separating them. The CDR3 loop is CAISDGSGANVLTF. The CDR3 region has the DNA TGTGCCATCAGTGACGGCTCTGGGGCCAACGTCCTGACTTTC.